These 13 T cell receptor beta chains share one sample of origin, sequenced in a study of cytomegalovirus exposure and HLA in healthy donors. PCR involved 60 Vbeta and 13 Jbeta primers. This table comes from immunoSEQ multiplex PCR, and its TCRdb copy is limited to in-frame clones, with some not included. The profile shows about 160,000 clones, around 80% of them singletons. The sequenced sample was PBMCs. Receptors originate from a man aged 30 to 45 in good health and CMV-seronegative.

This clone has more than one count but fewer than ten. The CDR3 DNA is TGTGCCAGCAGCCCGAGAGGGGGGACAGGAGCGACCCAGTACTTC. It codes for CASSPRGGTGATQYF. The V call is TRBV5-4, the J call TRBJ2-5; 8 positions agree with TRBD1. CDR1 is SGHNT, CDR2 YYREEE, per germline (reference sequence). CDR3 length: 15 residues. The junction had 12 bases not matched to a gene; V was cut back by 4 bases and J by 7 bases.

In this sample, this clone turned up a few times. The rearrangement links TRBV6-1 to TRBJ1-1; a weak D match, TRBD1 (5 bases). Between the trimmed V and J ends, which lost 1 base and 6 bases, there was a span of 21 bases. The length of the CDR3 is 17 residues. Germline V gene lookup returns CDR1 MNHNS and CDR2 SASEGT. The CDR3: CASSEVGGLGLPPEAFF. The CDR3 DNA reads TGTGCCAGCAGTGAAGTGGGGGGACTGGGGTTGCCCCCTGAAGCTTTCTTT.

The CDR3 DNA follows: TGTGCCAGCAGCCTCCTACGGGGGACCTACGAGCAGTACTTC. Amino acid sequence: CASSLLRGTYEQYF. This chain connects TRBV7-6 to TRBJ2-7; TRBD2 might be the D (6 bases). There are 14 residues in the CDR3. Trimming took off 5 bases at V and 2 bases at J, with 13 bases between the two ends. CDR1 and CDR2 (germline): SGHVS, FNYEAQ.

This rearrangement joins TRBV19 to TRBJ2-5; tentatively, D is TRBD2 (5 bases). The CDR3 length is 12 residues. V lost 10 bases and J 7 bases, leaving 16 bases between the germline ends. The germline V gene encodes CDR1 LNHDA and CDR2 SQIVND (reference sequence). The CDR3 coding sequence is TGTGCCACTACAGACCCTCGGGGGACCCAGTACTTC. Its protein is CATTDPRGTQYF. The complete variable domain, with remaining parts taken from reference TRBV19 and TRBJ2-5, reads DGGITQSPKYLFRKEGQNVTLSCEQNLNHDAMYWYRQDPGQGLRLIYYSQIVNDFQKGDIAEGYSVSREKKESFPLTVTSAQKNPTAFYLCATTDPRGTQYFGPGTRLLVL.

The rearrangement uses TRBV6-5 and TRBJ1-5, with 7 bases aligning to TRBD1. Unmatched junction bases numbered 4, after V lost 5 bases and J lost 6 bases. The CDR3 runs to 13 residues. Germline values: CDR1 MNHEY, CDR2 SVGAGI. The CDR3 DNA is TGTGCCAGCAGTGACACAGGGGTTCAGCCCCAGCATTTT. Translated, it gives CASSDTGVQPQHF.

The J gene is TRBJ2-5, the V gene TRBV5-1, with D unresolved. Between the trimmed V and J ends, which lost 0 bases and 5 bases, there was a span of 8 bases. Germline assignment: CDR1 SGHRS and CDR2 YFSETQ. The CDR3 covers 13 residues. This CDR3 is CASSLASLETQYF. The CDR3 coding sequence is TGCGCCAGCAGCTTGGCCAGTCTGGAGACCCAGTACTTC.

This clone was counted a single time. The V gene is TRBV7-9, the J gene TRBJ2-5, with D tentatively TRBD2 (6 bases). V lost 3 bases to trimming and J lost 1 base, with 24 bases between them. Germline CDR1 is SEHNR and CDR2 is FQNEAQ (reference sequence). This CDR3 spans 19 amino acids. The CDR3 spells CASSFPSSPGESLQETQYF. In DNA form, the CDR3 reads TGTGCCAGCAGCTTCCCCTCTTCCCCGGGAGAGAGCCTCCAAGAGACCCAGTACTTC.

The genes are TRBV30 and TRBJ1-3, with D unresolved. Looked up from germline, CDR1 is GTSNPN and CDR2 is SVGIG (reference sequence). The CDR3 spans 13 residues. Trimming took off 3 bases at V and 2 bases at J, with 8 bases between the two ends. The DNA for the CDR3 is TGTGCCTGGAGGGAGGCTGCTGGAAACACCATATATTTT. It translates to CAWREAAGNTIYF.

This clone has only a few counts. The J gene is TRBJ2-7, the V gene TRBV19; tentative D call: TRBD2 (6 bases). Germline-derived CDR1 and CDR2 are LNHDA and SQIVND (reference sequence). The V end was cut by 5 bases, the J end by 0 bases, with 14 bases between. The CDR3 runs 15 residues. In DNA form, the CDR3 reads TGTGCCAGTAGTCCCGAGGAGGGGAGCTCCTACGAGCAGTACTTC. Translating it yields CASSPEEGSSYEQYF. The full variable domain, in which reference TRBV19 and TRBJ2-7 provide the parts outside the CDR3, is DGGITQSPKYLFRKEGQNVTLSCEQNLNHDAMYWYRQDPGQGLRLIYYSQIVNDFQKGDIAEGYSVSREKKESFPLTVTSAQKNPTAFYLCASSPEEGSSYEQYFGPGTRLTVT.

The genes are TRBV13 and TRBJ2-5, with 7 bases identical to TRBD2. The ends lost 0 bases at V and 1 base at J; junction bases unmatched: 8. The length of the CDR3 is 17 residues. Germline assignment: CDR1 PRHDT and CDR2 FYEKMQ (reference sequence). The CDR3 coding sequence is TGTGCCAGCAGCTTAGGAACGACGGGGGGAACCCAAGAGACCCAGTACTTC. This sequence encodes CASSLGTTGGTQETQYF. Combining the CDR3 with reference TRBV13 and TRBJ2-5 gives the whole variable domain AAGVIQSPRHLIKEKRETATLKCYPIPRHDTVYWYQQGPGQDPQFLISFYEKMQSDKGSIPDRFSAQQFSDYHSELNMSSLELGDSALYFCASSLGTTGGTQETQYFGPGTRLLVL.

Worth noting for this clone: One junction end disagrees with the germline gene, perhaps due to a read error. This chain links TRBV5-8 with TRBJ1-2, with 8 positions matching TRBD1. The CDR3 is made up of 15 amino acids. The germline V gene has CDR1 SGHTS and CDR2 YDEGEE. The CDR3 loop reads CASTPFGQGIYSYTF. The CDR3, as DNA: TGTGCCAGCACACCTTTTGGACAGGGTATCTATAGCTACACCTTC.

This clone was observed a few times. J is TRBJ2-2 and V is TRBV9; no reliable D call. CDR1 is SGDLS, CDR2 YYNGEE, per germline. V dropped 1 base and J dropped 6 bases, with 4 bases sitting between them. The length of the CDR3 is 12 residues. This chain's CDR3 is CASSVQAGELFF. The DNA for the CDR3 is TGTGCCAGCAGCGTACAGGCCGGGGAGCTGTTTTTT.

In nucleotides, the CDR3 is TGTGCCAGCAGCTCCGTTGGGGGCCCAGATACGCAGTATTTT. Protein: CASSSVGGPDTQYF. The V gene is TRBV7-9, the J gene TRBJ2-3; possibly TRBD1 for D (6 bases). This CDR3 comprises 14 residues. V was trimmed by 4 bases and J by 4 bases, leaving 12 bases between them. Germline V gene data show CDR1 as SEHNR and CDR2 as FQNEAQ (reference sequence).